These 5 T cell receptor beta chains share one sample of origin, sequenced in a study of OX40 agonist ivuxolimab in advanced cancers. Sequencing was performed with immunoSEQ multiplex PCR; in TCRdb, only in-frame clones are kept and a portion is missing. The repertoire holds approximately 54,000 clones, with approximately 89% as singletons. Specimen: CD4+ or CD8+ T cells sorted from blood, collected in a trial of the OX40 agonist ivuxolimab. The origin of the receptors is an adult with an advanced solid tumor such as melanoma, head and neck, liver or kidney cancer.

The rearrangement joins TRBV7-9 to TRBJ2-2; perhaps TRBD2 as D (5 bases). In germline, CDR1 is SEHNR, CDR2 FQNEAQ (reference sequence). V lost 4 bases, J lost 2 bases, and 20 bases lay in between. CDR3 length equals 18 residues. The CDR3: CASSSLHQDGENTGELFF. The CDR3 DNA reads as TGTGCCAGCAGCTCTCTCCATCAGGACGGGGAAAACACCGGGGAGCTGTTTTTT.

The CDR3 sequence: CATRRLANTGELFF. In DNA, the CDR3 is TGTGCCACCAGGAGACTAGCTAACACCGGGGAGCTGTTTTTT. The chain carries TRBV6-6 and TRBJ2-2; 7 positions agree with TRBD2. CDR3 length: 14 residues. The V gene's germline CDR1 is MNHNY and CDR2 SVGAGI (reference sequence). V was clipped by 10 bases and J by 2 bases; unmatched bases: 7.

This clone was picked up one time. The J gene is TRBJ1-5, the V gene TRBV12-5; a weak D match, TRBD1 (5 bases). The germline V gene encodes CDR1 LGHNT and CDR2 FRNRAP. The CDR3 is 15 amino acids. V shed 4 bases and J shed 4 bases, with 14 bases lying between them. Written as DNA, the CDR3 is TGTGCTAGTGGTTCCCCGGGACGGTGGAATCAGCCCCAGCATTTT. Encoded protein: CASGSPGRWNQPQHF. Complete variable domain (other parts from reference TRBV12-5 and TRBJ1-5): DARVTQTPRHKVTEMGQEVTMRCQPILGHNTVFWYRQTMMQGLELLAYFRNRAPLDDSGMPKDRFSAEMPDATLATLKIQPSEPRDSAVYFCASGSPGRWNQPQHFGDGTRLSIL.

The chain joins TRBV4-2 to TRBJ2-1, with D possibly matching TRBD2 (7 bases). V dropped 7 bases and J dropped 4 bases, with 11 bases sitting between them. The V gene's germline CDR1 is LGHNA and CDR2 YNFKEQ. The CDR3 contains 13 residues. CDR3 sequence: CASTRGGYNEQFF. In DNA form, the CDR3 reads TGTGCCAGCACGAGGGGGGGTTACAATGAGCAGTTCTTC.

This chain connects TRBV5-1 to TRBJ1-2, with D unclear. Germline CDR1 is SGHRS and CDR2 is YFSETQ. This CDR3 region has 13 residues. V shed 1 base and J shed 4 bases, with 8 bases lying between them. CDR3 protein: CASSLMGSYGYTF. The DNA of the CDR3 is TGCGCCAGCAGCTTGATGGGTTCCTATGGCTACACCTTC.